Listed below are T cell receptor beta chains from one sample, sequenced in a study of OX40 agonist ivuxolimab in advanced cancers. Only in-frame clones appear in the TCRdb table, and some are missing; sequencing was by immunoSEQ multiplex PCR. The sample contains roughly 13,000 clones, around 77% of which appear only once. The sample here was CD4+ or CD8+ T cells sorted from blood, taken in a trial of the OX40 agonist ivuxolimab. Receptor source: an adult with an advanced solid tumor such as melanoma, head and neck, liver or kidney cancer. Each CDR3 is given with its conserved first and last residue. A D gene is named only where the DNA matches it firmly. Where a row states a size, it is once, few, many or the class of an expanded clone; other rows omit it.

j_gene | len | abundance | d_gene | v_gene | CDR3nt | CDR3aa
TRBJ2-1 | 16 | NA | TRBD2 | TRBV7-3 | TGTGCCAGCAGCCCCAGCCGGCTAGCGGGTACCAATGAGCAGTTCTTC | CASSPSRLAGTNEQFF
TRBJ1-1 | 15 | NA | TRBD1 | TRBV10-2 | TGCGCCAGCAGTGAGCCGACAGGGATAGGGACTGAAGCTTTCTTT | CASSEPTGIGTEAFF
TRBJ1-2 | 16 | NA | NA | TRBV9 | TGTGCCAGCAGCGGCCATGAGGGGACTGGGATCTATGGCTACACCTTC | CASSGHEGTGIYGYTF
TRBJ2-1 | 13 | NA | TRBD2 | TRBV28 | TGTGCCAGCAGTTCTCTAGCGGACAATGAGCAGTTCTTC | CASSSLADNEQFF
TRBJ2-7 | 13 | NA | NA | TRBV5-4 | TGTGCCAGCACCTCTCAGCCAACCTACGAGCAGTACTTC | CASTSQPTYEQYF
TRBJ1-2 | 13 | NA | NA | TRBV9 | TGTGCCAGCAGCGTAAACGCTAACTATGGCTACACCTTC | CASSVNANYGYTF
TRBJ1-2 | 10 | NA | NA | TRBV20-1 | TGCAGTGTTTGGGACTATGGCTACACCTTC | CSVWDYGYTF
TRBJ2-5 | 15 | NA | TRBD2 | TRBV30 | TGTGCCTGGAGTGTGGGGACTAGCTCCAGTGAGACCCAGTACTTC | CAWSVGTSSSETQYF
TRBJ2-1 | 12 | NA | NA | TRBV7-6 | TGTGCCAGCAGCCCGTCAAACAATGAGCAGTTCTTC | CASSPSNNEQFF
TRBJ2-3 | 17 | medium-sized | TRBD2 | TRBV9 | TGTGCCAGCAGCGAGAACCCGGGACTAGCGGGAGTAGATACGCAGTATTTT | CASSENPGLAGVDTQYF
TRBJ2-6 | 17 | NA | TRBD1 | TRBV30 | TGTGCCTGGAGCTATAGGACAGGAACCTCTGGGGCCAACGTCCTGACTTTC | CAWSYRTGTSGANVLTF
TRBJ2-1 | 15 | NA | TRBD2 | TRBV7-6 | TGTGCCAGCAGCTTGCGACTAGCGGGAGACAATGGGCAGTTCTTC | CASSLRLAGDNGQFF
TRBJ2-7 | 13 | NA | NA | TRBV7-9 | TGTGCCAGCAGCTCCGAGGAGGGGAACGAGCAGTACTTC | CASSSEEGNEQYF
TRBJ2-1 | 18 | NA | TRBD2 | TRBV11-2 | TGTGCCAGCAGCTTAGGACCTAGCGGCGGAAAGAGTTACAATGAGCAGTTCTTC | CASSLGPSGGKSYNEQFF
TRBJ2-5 | 15 | NA | NA | TRBV5-6 | TGTGCCAGCAGCACGGAACCGGGATCGAAAGAGACCCAGTACTTC | CASSTEPGSKETQYF
TRBJ1-5 | 15 | once | NA | TRBV2 | TGTGCCAGCAGTCTTGAAGAGTTTAGCAATCAGCCCCAGCATTTT | CASSLEEFSNQPQHF
TRBJ2-3 | 16 | NA | TRBD2 | TRBV7-8 | TGTGCCAGCAGCCCCCCGGGACTAGGGTCCGCAGATACGCAGTATTTT | CASSPPGLGSADTQYF
TRBJ2-1 | 12 | NA | NA | TRBV14 | TGTGCCAGCAGCCAAGGTCCCGTTGAGCAGTTCTTC | CASSQGPVEQFF
TRBJ2-3 | 13 | NA | TRBD1 | TRBV6-1 | TGTGCCAGCAGTGGTCAGGGGGCAGATACGCAGTATTTT | CASSGQGADTQYF
TRBJ1-1 | 14 | NA | NA | TRBV6-5 | TGTGCCAGCAGCCACCCCGGGGGGCACACTGAAGCTTTCTTT | CASSHPGGHTEAFF
TRBJ2-3 | 16 | NA | TRBD2 | TRBV29-1 | TGCAGCGTTGAAACTAGCGGGGAACTCCCCACAGATACGCAGTATTTT | CSVETSGELPTDTQYF
TRBJ1-6 | 18 | NA | NA | TRBV30 | TGTGCCTGGAGACCCCGGGACGCCGAGAGCTCCTATAATTCACCCCTCCACTTT | CAWRPRDAESSYNSPLHF
TRBJ2-1 | 13 | few | NA | TRBV2 | TGTGCCAGCGGGGGTTTAGGTCTAAATGAGCAGTTCTTC | CASGGLGLNEQFF
TRBJ2-7 | 16 | NA | TRBD2 | TRBV28 | TGTGCCAGCAGTTTATCGGGGCTAGCGGGAGGGAGGGAGCAGTACTTC | CASSLSGLAGGREQYF
TRBJ2-2 | 16 | NA | NA | TRBV10-1 | TGCGCCAGCAGCCCAACTGGGGGTGAGAACACCGGGGAGCTGTTTTTT | CASSPTGGENTGELFF
TRBJ2-7 | 13 | NA | NA | TRBV6-5 | TGTGCCAGCAGTTACTCTCAGGGGATCGAGCAGTACTTC | CASSYSQGIEQYF
TRBJ2-3 | 15 | NA | TRBD2 | TRBV6-5 | TGTGCCAGCAGTTACCTAGCGGGAAGCACAGATACGCAGTATTTT | CASSYLAGSTDTQYF
TRBJ1-3 | 16 | NA | NA | TRBV6-1 | TGTGCCAGCAGTGGGGTAAACAGGTACTCTGGAAACACCATATATTTT | CASSGVNRYSGNTIYF
TRBJ2-7 | 16 | NA | NA | TRBV11-2 | TGTGCCAGCAGCTTAGAACGGCCAGGTTGGGGATACGAGCAGTACTTC | CASSLERPGWGYEQYF
TRBJ2-2 | 15 | NA | TRBD1 | TRBV6-1 | TGTGCCAGCAGCTTGGGACAGGGGGACACCGGGGAGCTGTTTTTT | CASSLGQGDTGELFF
TRBJ2-3 | 14 | NA | TRBD2 | TRBV11-3 | TGTGCCAGCAGCATTAGCGGGAGCTCAGATACGCAGTATTTT | CASSISGSSDTQYF
TRBJ1-2 | 12 | few | TRBD1 | TRBV28 | TGTGCCAGCAGTACAGGGGGGTATGGCTACACCTTC | CASSTGGYGYTF
TRBJ2-1 | 16 | NA | NA | TRBV6-6 | TGTGCCAGCAGTTACTTTCGGGTTGTGGAAAACAATGAGCAGTTCTTC | CASSYFRVVENNEQFF
TRBJ2-7 | 16 | NA | TRBD2 | TRBV11-2 | TGTGCCAGCAGCTTGGAGGGACTAGCGGGAGCCTACGAGCAGTACTTC | CASSLEGLAGAYEQYF
TRBJ1-2 | 15 | NA | TRBD1 | TRBV7-9 | TGTGCCAGCAGCGATCGGGACAGGGGGCTAGATGGCTACACCTTC | CASSDRDRGLDGYTF